This entry lists 14 T cell receptor beta chains sequenced from one sample in a study of T-cell memory formation after mild COVID-19. One entry per CDR3 protein results from TCRdb running MiXCR on the 5' RACE reads. The data show hundreds of thousands of distinct CDR3 sequences, roughly 13% seen once. The material sequenced was PBMCs or a T cell subset sorted from them (not recorded which). The receptors were gathered from a man between 18 and 29 years old who had mild COVID-19 (a few samples of this study predate the infection). Cell type and time point are not known.

CDR3 nucleotides: TGTGCCAGCAGTTACTCGTTAGAAAGGGAACCCCACGAGCAGTACTTC. It encodes CASSYSLEREPHEQYF. The V and J genes are TRBV6-5 and TRBJ2-7; D unresolved. V lost 0 bases and J 5 bases, leaving 17 bases between the germline ends. Germline-derived CDR1 and CDR2 are MNHEY and SVGAGI. The CDR3 consists of 16 residues.

This clonotype has just a few counts. The chain is built from TRBV30 and TRBJ1-6; D is unclear. This CDR3 region has 13 residues. V was cut by 0 bases and J by 7 bases, with 7 bases left in between. The germline gives CDR1 GTSNPN, CDR2 SVGIG (reference sequence). CDR3: CAWSVEGNSPLHF. The CDR3 nucleotides read TGTGCCTGGAGTGTAGAAGGAAATTCACCCCTCCACTTT.

A few counts support this clonotype. CDR3 amino acids: CASSMAAYYGYTF. The CDR3 region has the DNA TGTGCCAGTAGTATGGCGGCGTACTATGGCTACACCTTC. The chain is built from TRBV19 and TRBJ1-2; D not resolved. The CDR3 contains 13 residues. V was cut by 3 bases and J by 3 bases, with 8 bases left in between. From germline, CDR1 is LNHDA and CDR2 SQIVND (reference sequence).

The rearrangement joins TRBV24-1 to TRBJ1-2, with D possibly TRBD1 on 6 matching bases. The CDR3 length is 13 residues. V lost 4 bases, J lost 5 bases, and 10 bases lay in between. The germline V gene has CDR1 KGHDR and CDR2 SFDVKD. In DNA, the CDR3 is TGTGCCACCAGTGACAGTACAGGGTATGGCTACACCTTC. Amino acids: CATSDSTGYGYTF.

This clonotype was seen only a few times. V gene TRBV9 combines with J gene TRBJ2-2; no clear D. This CDR3 spans 11 amino acids. Trimming removed 7 bases from V and 8 bases from J, with 9 bases in between. CDR1 is SGDLS and CDR2 is YYNGEE in the germline V gene. CDR3 nucleotide sequence: TGTGCCAGCCGCACCTCGGGGGAGCTGTTTTTT. This gives the protein CASRTSGELFF.

Many counts were recorded for this clonotype. This chain uses TRBV4-3 with TRBJ2-3; TRBD2 agrees at 7 bases. V lost 0 bases to trimming and J lost 1 base; unmatched junction nucleotides: 4. Germline-derived CDR1 and CDR2 are LGHNA and YSLEER. The CDR3 contains 16 residues. Written as DNA, the CDR3 is TGCGCCAGCAGCCAAGAAAGCGGGGCCCGCACAGATACGCAGTATTTT. Translating it yields CASSQESGARTDTQYF.

The chain joins TRBV20-1 to TRBJ2-3; D tentatively reads TRBD1 or TRBD2 (6 bases each). Germline loops: CDR1 DFQATT, CDR2 SNEGSKA (reference sequence). The CDR3 has 15 residues. Trimming pared 1 base from V and 0 bases from J, leaving 11 bases between. CDR3 nucleotides: TGCAGTGCTAGAGGGGGGGCAGGTAGCACAGATACGCAGTATTTT. Translation: CSARGGAGSTDTQYF.

This clonotype was counted a few times. A much larger clone differs from this one at a single base, so this may be a read error. The chain joins TRBV7-9 to TRBJ2-3; D remains unclear. Deletions cut 5 bases from V and 2 bases from J, with 8 bases between. This CDR3 region has 13 residues. CDR1 and CDR2 (germline): SEHNR, FQNEAQ (reference sequence). The CDR3 sequence: CASSPDTTDTQYF. DNA of the CDR3: TGTGCCAGCAGCCCCGACACCACAGATACGCAGTATTTT.

This clonotype was seen a handful of times. The chain is built from TRBV23-1 and TRBJ2-3; D gene ambiguous. TRBV23-1 is annotated as an ORF whose role is uncertain. V gave up 3 bases and J gave up 2 bases, with 6 bases separating them. The CDR3 covers 13 residues. The CDR3 DNA reads as TGCGCCAGCAGTCAGGCACCCACAGATACGCAGTATTTT. Its protein product is CASSQAPTDTQYF.

This clonotype has just a few counts. Here the CDR3 DNA reads TGTGCCAGCATGGGGCGGAATAATTCACCCCTCCACTTT. Translated: CASMGRNNSPLHF. The gene calls are TRBV6-1 and TRBJ1-6; possibly TRBD1 for D (5 bases). Germline V CDR1 and CDR2: MNHNS, SASEGT. V lost 7 bases and J lost 5, with 9 bases in between. The CDR3 contains 13 residues.

In this sample, this clonotype turned up once. The chain couples TRBV28 to TRBJ2-3; possible D gene TRBD2, 6 bases. The CDR3 totals 16 residues. In germline, CDR1 is MDHEN, CDR2 SYDVKM. Between the trimmed V and J ends, which lost 5 bases and 0 bases, there was a span of 15 bases. The DNA for the CDR3 is TGTGCCAGCAGTCCCAGGACTGGGGGGAGCACAGATACGCAGTATTTT. This gives the protein CASSPRTGGSTDTQYF.

This rearrangement joins TRBV29-1 to TRBJ2-3; a possible D gene is TRBD2 (7 bases). CDR3 length: 12 residues. Germline lookup yields CDR1 SQVTM and CDR2 ANQGSEA. The CDR3: CIRGAVIDTQYF. For the CDR3, the DNA is TGCATCCGGGGGGCTGTTATAGATACGCAGTATTTT.

The V gene is TRBV7-9, the J gene TRBJ2-1, with 9 bases that match TRBD2. The trim removed 6 bases at V and 14 bases at J, leaving 11 bases unmatched. This CDR3 is built from 13 residues. The germline V gene encodes CDR1 SEHNR and CDR2 FQNEAQ (reference sequence). CDR3 sequence (DNA): TGTGCCAGCAGGAACGAGGGACTAGCCGCGGAGTTCTTC. Translated: CASRNEGLAAEFF. Drawing the rest from reference TRBV7-9 and TRBJ2-1, the complete variable domain is DTGVSQNPRHKITKRGQNVTFRCDPISEHNRLYWYRQTLGQGPEFLTYFQNEAQLEKSRLLSDRFSAERPKGSFSTLEIQRTEQGDSAMYLCASRNEGLAAEFFGPGTRLTVL.

The chain combines TRBV19 with TRBJ1-5; the D is unclear. This CDR3 has 16 residues. From germline, CDR1 is LNHDA and CDR2 SQIVND (reference sequence). The V end lost 8 bases, the J end lost 4 bases, and 21 bases lay between the germline ends. The CDR3 bases are TGTGCCAGTTTGGTAGTTTGGACTGGGAAAAATCAGCCCCAGCATTTT. This encodes CASLVVWTGKNQPQHF.